The 19 T cell receptor beta chains presented below share a single source sample, sequenced in a study of Ad26.COV2.S vaccination and SARS-CoV-2 variants. Treatment defined: 15 to 20 received Ad26.COV2.S at low or high dose, single or two shots; roughly five received placebo; per-sample allocation not given. Sampling took place 63 days after the first vaccine or placebo injection. Sequencing used immunoSEQ multiplex PCR; TCRdb keeps in-frame clones, though not all of them. The repertoire holds about 400,000 clones, with roughly four fifths as singletons. Here the sequenced sample was peripheral blood, taken in a trial of Ad26.COV2.S vaccine versus placebo. These receptors originate from a person between 18 and 65 years old who received the Ad26.COV2.S COVID-19 vaccine or a placebo.

The chain joins TRBV19 to TRBJ1-1, with 9 bases matching TRBD1. This CDR3 has 16 residues. V gave up 7 bases and J gave up 0 bases; unmatched junction bases: 9. Germline V gene lookup returns CDR1 LNHDA and CDR2 SQIVND (reference sequence). CDR3 nucleotides: TGTGCCAGTAAAAAGGGGACAGGGCGCTTGAACACTGAAGCTTTCTTT. Its translation: CASKKGTGRLNTEAFF.

The chain is built from TRBV9 and TRBJ2-1; maybe TRBD2 (5 bases). The CDR3 consists of 14 residues. Germline V gene data show CDR1 as SGDLS and CDR2 as YYNGEE. Between the trimmed V and J ends, which lost 0 bases and 7 bases, there was a span of 11 bases. The CDR3 spells CASSVALATNEQFF. The CDR3 nucleotides read TGTGCCAGCAGCGTAGCGCTAGCTACTAATGAGCAGTTCTTC.

The genes are TRBV20-1 and TRBJ2-4; D is possibly TRBD2 (5 bases). The germline gives CDR1 DFQATT, CDR2 SNEGSKA (reference sequence). The CDR3 contains 15 residues. V lost 3 bases and J lost 3, with 15 bases in between. This CDR3 is CSASRAGSDKNIQYF. The CDR3 region has the DNA TGCAGTGCTAGTAGGGCGGGTTCAGACAAAAACATTCAGTACTTC.

The CDR3 region is CASSSGGGMNTEAFF. Written as DNA, the CDR3 is TGCGCCAGCAGCTCAGGGGGCGGGATGAACACTGAAGCTTTCTTT. This sequence joins TRBV5-1 and TRBJ1-1, with 8 bases lining up with TRBD1. CDR3 length: 15 residues. V lost 3 bases to trimming and J lost 0 bases; unmatched junction nucleotides: 4. Germline-derived CDR1 and CDR2 are SGHRS and YFSETQ.

The CDR3 is CATERRAGVYNEQFF. In DNA, the CDR3 is TGTGCCACCGAGAGGCGAGCGGGAGTCTACAATGAGCAGTTCTTC. The chain employs TRBV15 and TRBJ2-1, with 8 bases lining up with TRBD2. Losses at the gene ends were 8 bases for V and 3 bases for J; bases not matched to a gene: 9. The CDR3 totals 15 residues. The V gene's germline CDR1 is LNHNV and CDR2 YYDKDF (reference sequence).

This clone has only a few counts. The gene calls are TRBV19 and TRBJ2-1, with TRBD2 as a possible D gene (5 bases). The CDR3 extends over 14 amino acids. V was clipped by 1 base and J by 4 bases, with 8 bases between them. CDR1 LNHDA and CDR2 SQIVND come from the germline V gene (reference sequence). The CDR3 spells CASSIAEGYNEQFF. The CDR3 DNA follows: TGTGCCAGTAGTATAGCTGAGGGTTACAATGAGCAGTTCTTC.

The V and J genes are TRBV19 and TRBJ1-3, with D hard to call. The CDR3 runs 12 residues. Germline V gene lookup returns CDR1 LNHDA and CDR2 SQIVND (reference sequence). V was cut by 7 bases and J by 2 bases, with 6 bases left in between. The CDR3 region is CASNNAGNTIYF. The DNA for the CDR3 is TGTGCCAGTAATAACGCTGGAAACACCATATATTTT.

CDR3 loop: CASSLLGNTIYF. The CDR3 DNA follows: TGTGCCAGCAGCCTCCTCGGAAACACCATATATTTT. The chain links TRBV13 to TRBJ1-3; no firm D call. CDR1 and CDR2 from the germline V gene are PRHDT and FYEKMQ (reference sequence). V was clipped by 5 bases and J by 4 bases, with 6 bases between them. The CDR3 length is 12 residues.

This chain uses TRBV27 with TRBJ1-2; D is uncertain. V lost 3 bases and J 1 base, leaving 6 bases between the germline ends. CDR3 length equals 13 residues. Germline-derived CDR1 and CDR2 are MNHEY and SMNVEV (reference sequence). CDR3 protein: CASSFGNNYGYTF. CDR3 DNA sequence: TGTGCCAGCAGTTTTGGTAATAACTATGGCTACACCTTC.

V gene TRBV27 combines with J gene TRBJ1-5; D gene uncertain. Germline CDR1 is MNHEY and CDR2 is SMNVEV (reference sequence). With 3 bases removed from V and 7 bases from J, the gap between germline ends came to 13 bases. The length of the CDR3 is 14 residues. CDR3 residues: CASSFLGSSQPQHF. CDR3 DNA sequence: TGTGCCAGCAGTTTCCTGGGATCTTCCCAGCCCCAGCATTTT.

The chain joins TRBV5-6 to TRBJ2-5; D call uncertain. V lost 2 bases, J lost 5 bases, and 7 bases lay in between. The CDR3 has 12 residues. In germline, CDR1 is SGHDT, CDR2 YYEEEE. Written as DNA, the CDR3 is TGTGCCAGCAGCTTTGGTGGGGAGACCCAGTACTTC. This codes for CASSFGGETQYF.

This clone was observed a few times. V usage is TRBV7-9 and J usage is TRBJ2-1, with no clear D. Germline CDR1 and CDR2: SEHNR and FQNEAQ (reference sequence). V shed 2 bases and J shed 6 bases, with 11 bases lying between them. The CDR3 spans 14 residues. The CDR3 here is CASSLTAEPNEQFF. CDR3 nucleotides: TGTGCCAGCAGCTTAACCGCAGAACCCAATGAGCAGTTCTTC.

The rearrangement uses TRBV19 and TRBJ1-5; D gene unclear. Trimming pared 5 bases from V and 4 bases from J, leaving 9 bases between. The CDR3 is 13 residues long. Germline V gives CDR1 LNHDA, CDR2 SQIVND (reference sequence). CDR3 nucleotide sequence: TGTGCCAGTAGTCTCGACATTAATCAGCCCCAGCATTTT. Its translation: CASSLDINQPQHF. The variable domain in full, with the rest retrieved from reference TRBV19 and TRBJ1-5, is DGGITQSPKYLFRKEGQNVTLSCEQNLNHDAMYWYRQDPGQGLRLIYYSQIVNDFQKGDIAEGYSVSREKKESFPLTVTSAQKNPTAFYLCASSLDINQPQHFGDGTRLSIL.

CDR3 protein: CASSSLRENGEQYF. The CDR3 nucleotides read TGTGCCAGCAGCTCATTACGGGAGAACGGCGAGCAGTACTTC. This chain links TRBV27 with TRBJ2-7; TRBD2 is a possible D gene (6 bases). The CDR3 has 14 residues. Germline CDR1 and CDR2: MNHEY and SMNVEV (reference sequence). V was pared by 6 bases and J by 6 bases, with 18 bases between.

This rearrangement joins TRBV19 to TRBJ1-6; D might be TRBD1 (5 bases). This CDR3 spans 17 amino acids. Between the trimmed V and J ends, which lost 5 bases and 6 bases, there was a span of 20 bases. Germline CDR1 and CDR2: LNHDA and SQIVND (reference sequence). Written as DNA, the CDR3 is TGTGCCAGTAGTTCCCTCGGGCCAAGGGGCAGTAATTCACCCCTCCACTTT. Amino acids: CASSSLGPRGSNSPLHF.

The chain carries TRBV19 and TRBJ1-4, with a weak D call TRBD1 (6 bases). The ends were cut back, 3 bases at V and 7 bases at J, with 15 bases in the middle. CDR3 length: 15 residues. Germline values: CDR1 LNHDA, CDR2 SQIVND (reference sequence). The CDR3 DNA reads TGTGCCAGTAGTATTGGCGACAGGCCTCCTGAAAAACTGTTTTTT. It is translated as CASSIGDRPPEKLFF. Drawing the rest from reference TRBV19 and TRBJ1-4, the complete variable domain is DGGITQSPKYLFRKEGQNVTLSCEQNLNHDAMYWYRQDPGQGLRLIYYSQIVNDFQKGDIAEGYSVSREKKESFPLTVTSAQKNPTAFYLCASSIGDRPPEKLFFGSGTQLSVL.

This clone was picked up a small number of times. The chain joins TRBV5-6 to TRBJ1-2; D is undetermined. Germline V gives CDR1 SGHDT, CDR2 YYEEEE. V was pared by 4 bases and J by 6 bases, with 13 bases between. The CDR3 is 13 amino acids. CDR3 DNA sequence: TGTGCCAGCAGCCTAGACGTGCTGAATGGCTACACCTTC. Its protein is CASSLDVLNGYTF. Using reference TRBV5-6 and TRBJ1-2 for the parts outside the CDR3, the full variable domain is DAGVTQSPTHLIKTRGQQVTLRCSPKSGHDTVSWYQQALGQGPQFIFQYYEEEERQRGNFPDRFSGHQFPNYSSELNVNALLLGDSALYLCASSLDVLNGYTFGSGTRLTVV.

The rearrangement uses TRBV10-3 and TRBJ2-1; 13 nucleotides align to TRBD2. Germline CDR1 ENHRY, CDR2 SYGVKD. This CDR3 spans 20 amino acids. Unmatched junction bases numbered 14, after V lost 4 bases and J lost 2 bases. CDR3 sequence (DNA): TGTGCCATCAGTGGGAAATTACTAGCGGGGGGGCCAGTGGCCTACAATGAGCAGTTCTTC. Protein: CAISGKLLAGGPVAYNEQFF.

The genes are TRBV7-2 and TRBJ1-1; perhaps TRBD1 as D (5 bases). The CDR3 loop spans 16 amino acids. In germline, CDR1 is SGHTA, CDR2 FQGNSA. The ends were cut back, 6 bases at V and 2 bases at J, with 19 bases in the middle. This CDR3 reads CASSRTPGRGNTEAFF. CDR3 sequence (DNA): TGTGCCAGCAGTCGTACTCCGGGACGGGGAAACACTGAAGCTTTCTTT.